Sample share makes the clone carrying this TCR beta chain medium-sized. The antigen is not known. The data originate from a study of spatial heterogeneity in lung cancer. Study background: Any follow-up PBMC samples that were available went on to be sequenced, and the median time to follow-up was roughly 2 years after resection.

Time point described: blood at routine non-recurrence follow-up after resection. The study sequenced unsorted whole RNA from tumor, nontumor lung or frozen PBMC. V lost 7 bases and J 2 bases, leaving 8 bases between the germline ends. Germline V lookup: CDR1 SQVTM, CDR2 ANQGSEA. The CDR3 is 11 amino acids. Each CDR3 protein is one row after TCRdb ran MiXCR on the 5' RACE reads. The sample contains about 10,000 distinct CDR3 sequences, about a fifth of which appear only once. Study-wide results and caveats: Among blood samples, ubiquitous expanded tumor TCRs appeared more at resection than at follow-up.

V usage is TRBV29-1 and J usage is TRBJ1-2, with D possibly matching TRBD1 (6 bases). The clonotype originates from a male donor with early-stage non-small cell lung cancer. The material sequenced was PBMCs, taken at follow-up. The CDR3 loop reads CSAQGNYGYTF. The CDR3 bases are TGCAGCGCTCAGGGGAACTATGGCTACACCTTC.